This is a list of T cell receptor beta chains from one sample in a study of T cell repertoires in cytomegalovirus infection. These receptors have no identified antigens. MiXCR was run by TCRdb on the reads, yielding one entry per CDR3 protein. Of approximately 130,000 distinct CDR3 sequences in the sample, 20% to 30% were seen once. The sequencing input was PBMCs, sequenced either directly or after in vitro stimulation (not recorded which). The receptor source for this set is a human donor in good health (CMV status not recorded). Some clones in this sample may be carry-over from other donors' samples. The CDR3 runs from the conserved cysteine through the conserved F or W. The order of the fields is V gene, clone size, D gene, J gene, CDR3 DNA, CDR3 protein. The D gene is left open where the match is weak. Clone sizes are given selectively: once, few, many, or a class where the clone is expanded.

v_gene: TRBV19; abundance: .; d_gene: .; j_gene: TRBJ1-1; CDR3nt: TGTGCCAGTAGTAGGCGGGGAGGGTCGGAAGCTTTCTTT; CDR3aa: CASSRRGGSEAFF
v_gene: TRBV25-1; abundance: few; d_gene: .; j_gene: TRBJ2-5; CDR3nt: TGTGCCAGCAGTCAGCCCCCCCAAGAGACCCAGTACTTC; CDR3aa: CASSQPPQETQYF
v_gene: TRBV7-2; abundance: many; d_gene: .; j_gene: TRBJ2-3; CDR3nt: TGTGCCAGCACCGCTGGAGGGGCCCGGCCTACGCAGTATTTT; CDR3aa: CASTAGGARPTQYF
v_gene: TRBV2; abundance: few; d_gene: .; j_gene: TRBJ1-5; CDR3nt: TGTGCCAGCAGTGGGAGCACTTATAGCAATCAGCCCCAGCATTTT; CDR3aa: CASSGSTYSNQPQHF
v_gene: TRBV7-2; abundance: many; d_gene: TRBD2; j_gene: TRBJ2-1; CDR3nt: TGTGCCAGCAGCTTACGCCAGCGGGAGCAGGATCAGTTCTTC; CDR3aa: CASSLRQREQDQFF
v_gene: TRBV4-1; abundance: .; d_gene: TRBD2; j_gene: TRBJ2-1; CDR3nt: TGCGCCAGCAGGTCCGTGGGGAGGGCGTCCTACAATGAGCAGTTCTTC; CDR3aa: CASRSVGRASYNEQFF
v_gene: TRBV7-9; abundance: many; d_gene: TRBD1; j_gene: TRBJ1-4; CDR3nt: TGTGCCAGCATGAGGGACAGCGGATTTGAAAAACTGTTTTTT; CDR3aa: CASMRDSGFEKLFF
v_gene: TRBV12-3/TRBV12-4; abundance: many; d_gene: .; j_gene: TRBJ2-5; CDR3nt: TGTGCCAGCAGTGATATTGGGGAGACCCAGTACTTC; CDR3aa: CASSDIGETQYF
v_gene: TRBV7-9; abundance: few; d_gene: .; j_gene: TRBJ2-5; CDR3nt: TGTGCCAGCAGCCAAGCAAGGGACCAAGAGACCCAGTACTTC; CDR3aa: CASSQARDQETQYF
v_gene: TRBV25-1; abundance: few; d_gene: .; j_gene: TRBJ1-1; CDR3nt: TGTGCCAGCAGTGCCGACAGCACTGAAGCTTTCTTT; CDR3aa: CASSADSTEAFF
v_gene: TRBV6-6; abundance: once; d_gene: TRBD1; j_gene: TRBJ2-3; CDR3nt: TGTGCCAGCAGAAACAGGGGGCCAGATACGCAGTATTTT; CDR3aa: CASRNRGPDTQYF
v_gene: TRBV7-2; abundance: many; d_gene: .; j_gene: TRBJ2-2; CDR3nt: TGTGCCAGCAGCTTAGTAGCGGCCACCGGGGAGCTGTTTTTT; CDR3aa: CASSLVAATGELFF
v_gene: TRBV5-4; abundance: few; d_gene: .; j_gene: TRBJ2-2; CDR3nt: TGTGCCAGCAGCCCGGGCCACGGGATCGGGGAGCTGTTTTTT; CDR3aa: CASSPGHGIGELFF
v_gene: TRBV28; abundance: many; d_gene: .; j_gene: TRBJ1-5; CDR3nt: TGTGCCAGTGTACACGGATTCTCCGGGAGTCAGCCCCAGCATTTT; CDR3aa: CASVHGFSGSQPQHF
v_gene: TRBV2; abundance: .; d_gene: TRBD2; j_gene: TRBJ2-5; CDR3nt: TGTGCCCGGGAGGAGGGAGAGACCCAGTACTTC; CDR3aa: CAREEGETQYF
v_gene: TRBV6-2/TRBV6-3; abundance: many; d_gene: TRBD2; j_gene: TRBJ2-7; CDR3nt: TGTGCCAGCAGAACTCTAGCGGGAGGTTCCTACGAGCAGTACTTC; CDR3aa: CASRTLAGGSYEQYF
v_gene: TRBV7-8; abundance: many; d_gene: TRBD2; j_gene: TRBJ2-3; CDR3nt: TGTGCCAGCAGCTTAGCCAGCGGGAGGGCAGATACGCAGTATTTT; CDR3aa: CASSLASGRADTQYF
v_gene: TRBV6-2/TRBV6-3; abundance: many; d_gene: TRBD2; j_gene: TRBJ2-2; CDR3nt: TGTGCCAGCAGTCCACCAGGATGGGAGGGCGTCACCGGGGAGCTGTTTTTT; CDR3aa: CASSPPGWEGVTGELFF
v_gene: TRBV7-2; abundance: .; d_gene: .; j_gene: TRBJ1-2; CDR3nt: TGTGCCAGCAGCCAGTCTAGGGGCATGGGGGGATATGGCTACACCTTC; CDR3aa: CASSQSRGMGGYGYTF
v_gene: TRBV24-1; abundance: .; d_gene: TRBD1; j_gene: TRBJ2-1; CDR3nt: TGTGCCACCAGTGAGGGACAGGGGGCGAAAAATGAGCAGTTCTTC; CDR3aa: CATSEGQGAKNEQFF
v_gene: TRBV7-2; abundance: many; d_gene: .; j_gene: TRBJ2-1; CDR3nt: TGTGCCAGCAGCTTAGCGGCCGGGGGGCGGCCAAATGAGCAGTTCTTC; CDR3aa: CASSLAAGGRPNEQFF
v_gene: TRBV5-6; abundance: .; d_gene: .; j_gene: TRBJ1-2; CDR3nt: TGTGCCAGCAGCTTGGATGCGAAGAACTATGGCTACACCTTC; CDR3aa: CASSLDAKNYGYTF
v_gene: TRBV7-9; abundance: few; d_gene: TRBD2; j_gene: TRBJ2-7; CDR3nt: TGTGCCAGCAGCTTTAGTGGCGCGGGAGACGGGGAGCAGTACTTC; CDR3aa: CASSFSGAGDGEQYF
v_gene: TRBV7-6; abundance: many; d_gene: .; j_gene: TRBJ2-6; CDR3nt: TGTGCCAGCAGCCCGCCTGGGGCCAACGTCCTGACTTTC; CDR3aa: CASSPPGANVLTF
v_gene: TRBV5-1; abundance: .; d_gene: .; j_gene: TRBJ2-1; CDR3nt: TGCGCCAGCAGGTGGCGGGCGGATTGGTCTAATGAGCAGTTCTTC; CDR3aa: CASRWRADWSNEQFF
v_gene: TRBV4-1; abundance: .; d_gene: .; j_gene: TRBJ1-2; CDR3nt: TGCGCCAGCAGCCAAGCCCCGAGGGGCTATGGCTACACCTTC; CDR3aa: CASSQAPRGYGYTF
v_gene: TRBV30; abundance: .; d_gene: .; j_gene: TRBJ2-1; CDR3nt: TGTGCCTGGCTCAGGGCTAACAATGAGCAGTTCTTC; CDR3aa: CAWLRANNEQFF
v_gene: TRBV14; abundance: .; d_gene: TRBD2; j_gene: TRBJ2-1; CDR3nt: TGTGCCAGCAGCCGTTGGGCTAGCGGAGATCACAATGAGCAGTTCTTC; CDR3aa: CASSRWASGDHNEQFF
v_gene: TRBV7-2; abundance: .; d_gene: .; j_gene: TRBJ2-5; CDR3nt: TGTGCCAGCAGCCTAGCCACGGAGACCCAGTACTTC; CDR3aa: CASSLATETQYF
v_gene: TRBV7-2; abundance: many; d_gene: .; j_gene: TRBJ1-4; CDR3nt: TGTGCCAGCAGCTTGAGCCAAGCTAATGAAAAACTGTTTTTT; CDR3aa: CASSLSQANEKLFF
v_gene: TRBV20-1; abundance: .; d_gene: .; j_gene: TRBJ2-7; CDR3nt: TGCAGTGCTAGAGAAGGGAGTAGCGGTGCCTACGAGCAGTACTTC; CDR3aa: CSAREGSSGAYEQYF
v_gene: TRBV19; abundance: many; d_gene: .; j_gene: TRBJ1-2; CDR3nt: TGTGCCAGTAGTATGGGCAGCGACTATGGCTACACCTTC; CDR3aa: CASSMGSDYGYTF
v_gene: TRBV7-3; abundance: few; d_gene: .; j_gene: TRBJ2-7; CDR3nt: TGTGCCAGCAGCCCCACCTCCGGGGGTAGGGAGCAGTACTTC; CDR3aa: CASSPTSGGREQYF
v_gene: TRBV20-1; abundance: few; d_gene: .; j_gene: TRBJ2-1; CDR3nt: TGCAGTGCTAGTCGTGTAGGGGGACGGTCCTACAATGAGCAGTTCTTC; CDR3aa: CSASRVGGRSYNEQFF
v_gene: TRBV19; abundance: few; d_gene: .; j_gene: TRBJ1-1; CDR3nt: TGTGCCAGTAGTAGGGGGACCCCTATGGTGAACACTGAAGCTTTCTTT; CDR3aa: CASSRGTPMVNTEAFF
v_gene: TRBV4-1; abundance: .; d_gene: TRBD2; j_gene: TRBJ2-5; CDR3nt: TGCGCCAGCAGCCAAGATGGGACTAGTGGAGAGACCCAGTACTTC; CDR3aa: CASSQDGTSGETQYF
v_gene: TRBV6-1; abundance: .; d_gene: TRBD2; j_gene: TRBJ2-3; CDR3nt: TGTGCCAGCAGTGAAGCGCTTAGCGGGAGATTGAGAACGCAGTATTTT; CDR3aa: CASSEALSGRLRTQYF
v_gene: TRBV6-5; abundance: few; d_gene: .; j_gene: TRBJ2-1; CDR3nt: TGTGCCAGCAGTGTGGGAAACGGTTACAATGAGCAGTTCTTC; CDR3aa: CASSVGNGYNEQFF
v_gene: TRBV10-3; abundance: few; d_gene: .; j_gene: TRBJ2-5; CDR3nt: TGTGCCATCAGTGAGTCTGCGACCGGGCGGGAGACCCAGTACTTC; CDR3aa: CAISESATGRETQYF
v_gene: TRBV28; abundance: many; d_gene: TRBD1; j_gene: TRBJ1-1; CDR3nt: TGTGCCAGCACCTCTCGAGCAGGGGGCACTGAAGCTTTCTTT; CDR3aa: CASTSRAGGTEAFF
v_gene: TRBV7-2; abundance: .; d_gene: .; j_gene: TRBJ2-5; CDR3nt: TGTGCCAGCAGCCTAGGCAGACAGGGAGGTCATAAAGAGACCCAGTACTTC; CDR3aa: CASSLGRQGGHKETQYF
v_gene: TRBV11-2; abundance: many; d_gene: TRBD1; j_gene: TRBJ1-6; CDR3nt: TGTGCCAGCAGCTACGGACAGGGTAGCTCCTATAATTCACCCCTCCACTTT; CDR3aa: CASSYGQGSSYNSPLHF
v_gene: TRBV11-1; abundance: many; d_gene: TRBD2; j_gene: TRBJ2-1; CDR3nt: TGTGCCAGCAGCGCCATCCCCGGGACTAGCGGAGTCGATGAGCAGTTCTTC; CDR3aa: CASSAIPGTSGVDEQFF
v_gene: TRBV4-3; abundance: few; d_gene: .; j_gene: TRBJ1-4; CDR3nt: TGCGCCAGCAGCCAAATGGGGAGGGGGAATGAAAAACTGTTTTTT; CDR3aa: CASSQMGRGNEKLFF
v_gene: TRBV11-2; abundance: few; d_gene: .; j_gene: TRBJ2-6; CDR3nt: TGTGCCAGCAGCTTAAGGGGTCTGGGGGCCAACGTCCTGACTTTC; CDR3aa: CASSLRGLGANVLTF
v_gene: TRBV12-5; abundance: .; d_gene: .; j_gene: TRBJ1-1; CDR3nt: TGTGCTAGTGGTTTTTCCGCGGGGTTGGACACTGAAGCTTTCTTT; CDR3aa: CASGFSAGLDTEAFF
v_gene: TRBV10-3; abundance: few; d_gene: .; j_gene: TRBJ1-4; CDR3nt: TGTGCCATCAGTGAGTCGAATGGGCAGAATGAAAAACTGTTTTTT; CDR3aa: CAISESNGQNEKLFF
v_gene: TRBV18; abundance: many; d_gene: .; j_gene: TRBJ1-2; CDR3nt: TGTGCCAGCTCACCTTTGGACAGTTTCGGTGGCTACACCTTC; CDR3aa: CASSPLDSFGGYTF
v_gene: TRBV14; abundance: .; d_gene: .; j_gene: TRBJ1-1; CDR3nt: TGTGCCAGCAGCATGGGCGGTAATACTGAAGCTTTCTTT; CDR3aa: CASSMGGNTEAFF
v_gene: TRBV4-3; abundance: once; d_gene: .; j_gene: TRBJ2-2; CDR3nt: TGCGCCAGCAGCCAAGCCTCGGGGGCCAGCGGTAACACCGGGGAGCTGTTTTTT; CDR3aa: CASSQASGASGNTGELFF
v_gene: TRBV7-2; abundance: .; d_gene: .; j_gene: TRBJ2-5; CDR3nt: TGTGCCAGCAGCTTAGCCGGGATCGGGGGGACCCAGTACTTC; CDR3aa: CASSLAGIGGTQYF
v_gene: TRBV6-5; abundance: few; d_gene: .; j_gene: TRBJ2-2; CDR3nt: TGTGCCAGTCAGGGATTCACCGGGGAGCTGTTTTTT; CDR3aa: CASQGFTGELFF
v_gene: TRBV12-3/TRBV12-4; abundance: many; d_gene: .; j_gene: TRBJ2-3; CDR3nt: TGTGCCAGCAGTGAGGTTGGGGGGTCCACAGATACGCAGTATTTT; CDR3aa: CASSEVGGSTDTQYF
v_gene: TRBV5-5; abundance: few; d_gene: .; j_gene: TRBJ1-3; CDR3nt: TGTGCCAGCAGCTACCCAGGGGAGGTTGGAAACACCATATATTTT; CDR3aa: CASSYPGEVGNTIYF
v_gene: TRBV10-3; abundance: .; d_gene: TRBD2; j_gene: TRBJ2-7; CDR3nt: TGTGCCATCAGAGCTAGCGGGAATTCCTACGAGCAGTACTTC; CDR3aa: CAIRASGNSYEQYF
v_gene: TRBV4-3; abundance: .; d_gene: .; j_gene: TRBJ2-5; CDR3nt: TGCGCCAGCAGCCAAGAAGGTCTCCAGAGCTTCCAAGAGACCCAGTACTTC; CDR3aa: CASSQEGLQSFQETQYF
v_gene: TRBV9; abundance: .; d_gene: TRBD2; j_gene: TRBJ2-1; CDR3nt: TGTGCCAGCAGCGTAGCCGGGAGGGGCTCCTACAATGAGCAGTTCTTC; CDR3aa: CASSVAGRGSYNEQFF